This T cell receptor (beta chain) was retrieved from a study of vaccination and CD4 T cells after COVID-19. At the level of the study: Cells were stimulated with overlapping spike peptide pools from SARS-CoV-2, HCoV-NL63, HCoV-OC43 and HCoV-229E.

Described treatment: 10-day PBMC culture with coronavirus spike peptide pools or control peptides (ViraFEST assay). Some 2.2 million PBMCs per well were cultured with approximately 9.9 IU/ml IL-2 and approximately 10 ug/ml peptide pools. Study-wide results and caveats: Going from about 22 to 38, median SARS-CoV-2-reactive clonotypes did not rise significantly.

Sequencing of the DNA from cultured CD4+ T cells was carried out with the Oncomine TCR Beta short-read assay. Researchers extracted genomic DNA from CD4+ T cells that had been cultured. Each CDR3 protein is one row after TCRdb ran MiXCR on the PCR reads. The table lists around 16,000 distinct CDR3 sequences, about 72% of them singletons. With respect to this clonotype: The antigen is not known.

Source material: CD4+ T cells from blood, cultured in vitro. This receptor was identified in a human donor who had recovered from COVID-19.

The CDR3 here is CASRKQGRTGELFF. CDR3 sequence (DNA): TGTGCCAGCAGGAAACAGGGGCGCACCGGGGAGCTGTTTTTT. This chain joins TRBV6-1 and TRBJ2-2; 7 bases agree with TRBD1. Trimming cost V 6 bases and J 4 bases; bases outside gene matches: 5. Germline assignment: CDR1 MNHNS and CDR2 SASEGT. The CDR3 runs to 14 residues.